The rows below give T cell receptor beta chains drawn from one sample of a study of OX40 agonist ivuxolimab in advanced cancers. The data were produced by immunoSEQ multiplex PCR, yet TCRdb's version contains in-frame clones alone and is incomplete. The sample has fewer than 40,000 clones; less than 80% are singletons. The source material was CD4+ or CD8+ T cells sorted from blood, sampled in a trial of the OX40 agonist ivuxolimab. The source of these receptors is an adult with an advanced solid tumor such as melanoma, head and neck, liver or kidney cancer. Both conserved end residues are part of each CDR3. Fields, in order: clone size, D gene, J gene, V gene, CDR3 protein, CDR3 DNA. A D gene is named only where the DNA matches it firmly. Clone size is not always given. Where it is, it says once, few, many or a class for expanded clones.

few	.	TRBJ2-7	TRBV5-1	CASSPWTDEQYF	TGCGCCAGCAGCCCGTGGACAGACGAGCAGTACTTC
.	TRBD2	TRBJ2-7	TRBV6-6	CASLGLGTYEQYF	TGTGCCAGCCTGGGACTAGGGACCTACGAGCAGTACTTC
.	.	TRBJ2-7	TRBV5-1	CASSSTVSYEQYF	TGCGCCAGCAGCTCGACTGTCTCCTACGAGCAGTACTTC
few	.	TRBJ1-2	TRBV2	CASSLSDGPYGYTF	TGTGCCAGCAGTCTGAGCGACGGGCCCTATGGCTACACCTTC
.	.	TRBJ2-3	TRBV10-3	CAISESTATTDTQYF	TGTGCCATCAGTGAGTCCACAGCTACCACAGATACGCAGTATTTT
.	.	TRBJ2-7	TRBV12-5	CASKRDYEQYF	TGTGCTAGCAAAAGGGACTACGAGCAGTACTTC
.	TRBD1	TRBJ2-5	TRBV10-3	CAISEPRGQGVGTQYF	TGTGCCATCAGTGAGCCAAGGGGACAGGGGGTTGGGACCCAGTACTTC
.	TRBD1	TRBJ1-1	TRBV5-1	CASSPGQGWTEAFF	TGCGCCAGCAGCCCGGGACAGGGCTGGACTGAAGCTTTCTTT
.	.	TRBJ1-1	TRBV6-5	CASSRKWNTEAFF	TGTGCCAGCAGCAGGAAATGGAACACTGAAGCTTTCTTT
.	.	TRBJ1-3	TRBV4-2	CASSQGSLVSGNTIYF	TGTGCCAGCAGCCAAGGATCCTTGGTCTCTGGAAACACCATATATTTT
.	.	TRBJ1-2	TRBV19	CASSGPGLISDYGYTF	TGTGCCAGTAGTGGTCCGGGATTAATTAGCGACTATGGCTACACCTTC
.	TRBD1	TRBJ1-5	TRBV19	CASSKTGSWGQPQHF	TGTGCCAGTAGTAAGACAGGGAGTTGGGGTCAGCCCCAGCATTTT
.	.	TRBJ1-1	TRBV11-3	CASSFSANTEAFF	TGTGCCAGCAGCTTCTCGGCAAACACTGAAGCTTTCTTT
.	.	TRBJ1-3	TRBV30	CAWSFGGIASGNTIYF	TGTGCCTGGAGCTTCGGGGGAATAGCGTCTGGAAACACCATATATTTT
.	.	TRBJ1-3	TRBV6-6	CASSYSQGSSGNTIYF	TGTGCCAGCAGTTACTCACAGGGATCCTCTGGAAACACCATATATTTT
medium-sized	TRBD2	TRBJ2-5	TRBV4-2	CASSQRTSAETQYF	TGTGCCAGCAGCCAGAGGACTAGCGCGGAGACCCAGTACTTC
.	.	TRBJ1-3	TRBV7-9	CASSLASGGAGSGNTIYF	TGTGCCAGCAGCTTAGCTTCCGGGGGCGCGGGCTCTGGAAACACCATATATTTT
.	TRBD2	TRBJ2-1	TRBV19	CASSLGTSGWNEQFF	TGTGCCAGTAGTCTAGGGACTAGCGGTTGGAATGAGCAGTTCTTC
.	TRBD2	TRBJ2-7	TRBV5-1	CASTLSGGAVSEQYF	TGCGCCAGCACCCTTAGCGGGGGAGCCGTATCCGAGCAGTACTTC
.	.	TRBJ1-1	TRBV9	CASSVYRDNTEAFF	TGTGCCAGCAGCGTCTACAGGGATAACACTGAAGCTTTCTTT
.	TRBD1	TRBJ2-7	TRBV6-6	CASSYGQGAYEQYF	TGTGCCAGCAGTTACGGCCAGGGGGCCTACGAGCAGTACTTC
.	.	TRBJ2-7	TRBV30	CAWSVLGGEQYF	TGTGCCTGGAGTGTACTGGGTGGCGAGCAGTACTTC
.	.	TRBJ2-1	TRBV11-3	CASSLYGDGSYNEQFF	TGTGCCAGCAGCTTATACGGGGATGGGTCCTACAATGAGCAGTTCTTC
.	.	TRBJ1-3	TRBV6-6	CASRSDSSQITIYF	TGTGCCAGCAGAAGCGACAGCTCCCAGATCACCATATATTTT
once	.	TRBJ1-1	TRBV6-6	CASSYSETVNTEAFF	TGTGCCAGCAGTTACTCGGAGACAGTGAACACTGAAGCTTTCTTT
few	.	TRBJ2-5	TRBV5-8	CASSSLISLGETQYF	TGTGCCAGCAGCTCCCTTATTTCGCTTGGGGAGACCCAGTACTTC
.	.	TRBJ1-3	TRBV30	CARGTGRSGNTIYF	TGTGCCCGGGGAACGGGTCGGTCGGGAAACACCATATATTTT
.	TRBD1	TRBJ1-2	TRBV28	CASSLLSRDRGPTNYGYTF	TGTGCCAGCAGTTTATTAAGTAGGGACAGGGGCCCTACTAACTATGGCTACACCTTC
.	TRBD1	TRBJ2-7	TRBV30	CAWNPGQGFYEQYF	TGTGCCTGGAACCCGGGACAGGGGTTCTACGAGCAGTACTTC
.	.	TRBJ2-7	TRBV7-6	CASSLDPGQGYEQYF	TGTGCCAGCAGCTTAGATCCGGGACAAGGTTACGAGCAGTACTTC
few	.	TRBJ1-5	TRBV15	CATSRDPSTRNQPQHF	TGTGCCACCAGCAGAGATCCTTCCACACGGAATCAGCCCCAGCATTTT